Each of the 20 T cell receptor beta chains below was sequenced from the same sample in a study of HIV-infected children after antiretroviral therapy interruption. The TCR library was built from RNA with a 3' RACE protocol and unique molecular identifiers. TCRdb reprocessed the 3' RACE reads with MiXCR, giving one entry per CDR3 protein. Here the sample spans 6,000 to 7,500 distinct CDR3 sequences, 16% being singletons. Described treatment: PENTA 11 planned treatment interruption arm or continuous ART arm. Material: CD45RO+ CD8+ T cells from PBMCs, pooled from several time points, obtained from a donor given antiretroviral therapy, either interrupted or continuous. Documented subset: memory CD8+ CD45RO+ CD45RA- T cells. These receptors all stem from a pool of human donors with HIV.

Many counts were recorded for this clonotype. The chain has TRBV7-8 and TRBJ1-4; D is unclear. CDR1 and CDR2 (germline): SGHVS, FQNEAQ. The length of the CDR3 is 14 residues. The ends were cut back, 3 bases at V and 3 bases at J, with 8 bases in the middle. The DNA for the CDR3 is TGTGCCAGCAGCTTTTACGGAGCTAATGAAAAACTGTTTTTT. This translates into CASSFYGANEKLFF.

This clonotype is medium-sized by share. This chain uses TRBV19 with TRBJ2-2; D perhaps matches TRBD1 (5 bases). CDR3 length: 14 amino acids. Germline V CDR1 and CDR2: LNHDA, SQIVND (reference sequence). V lost 11 bases and J lost 4, with 17 bases in between. The CDR3 reads CASKGSSITGELFF. CDR3 nucleotides: TGTGCCTCGAAGGGGTCCTCGATCACCGGGGAGCTGTTTTTT.

This clonotype qualifies as medium-sized. The genes are TRBV4-3 and TRBJ2-1, with D perhaps TRBD1 (5 bases). V was clipped by 0 bases and J by 9 bases, with 18 bases between them. The CDR3 contains 16 residues. Germline CDR1 is LGHNA and CDR2 is YSLEER. The CDR3 bases are TGCGCCAGCAGCCAAGATCTGGGCAGGGAATATGGTGAGCAGTTCTTC. This encodes CASSQDLGREYGEQFF.

This clonotype was detected many times. V usage is TRBV7-2 and J usage is TRBJ2-5; TRBD2 agrees at 7 bases. The V gene's germline CDR1 is SGHTA and CDR2 FQGNSA. V shed 3 bases and J 5 bases; nucleotides not matched to a gene: 6. CDR3 length equals 14 residues. This CDR3 is CASSLGGSRETQYF. As DNA, the CDR3 is TGTGCCAGCAGCTTGGGCGGGAGCCGGGAGACCCAGTACTTC.

In its sample, this clonotype was seen many times. The rearrangement uses TRBV28 and TRBJ2-3; possibly TRBD1 for D (6 bases). CDR3 length: 14 amino acids. V lost 5 bases and J 7 bases, leaving 16 bases between the germline ends. CDR1 is MDHEN and CDR2 is SYDVKM in the germline V gene. The CDR3 DNA reads TGTGCCAGCAGTCCCACAGGGATCATGAATACGCAGTATTTT. It encodes CASSPTGIMNTQYF.

This clonotype showed up many times. The chain is built from TRBV28 and TRBJ2-2, with D perhaps TRBD1 (6 bases). The CDR3 has 14 residues. With 5 bases removed from V and 2 bases from J, the gap between germline ends came to 9 bases. Germline lookup yields CDR1 MDHEN and CDR2 SYDVKM. CDR3 in amino acids: CASSPGTNTGELFF. The CDR3 DNA follows: TGTGCCAGCAGTCCCGGGACAAACACCGGGGAGCTGTTTTTT.

This clonotype was picked up many times. The CDR3 sequence: CASRRTVNTEAFF. The CDR3 nucleotides are TGTGCCAGCAGAAGGACGGTGAACACTGAAGCTTTCTTT. The gene calls are TRBV6-1 and TRBJ1-1; D unresolved. The CDR3 length is 13 residues. CDR1 is MNHNS and CDR2 is SASEGT in the germline V gene. V shed 6 bases and J shed 0 bases, with 8 bases lying between them.

This clonotype is termed medium-sized (0.01 to 0.1%). This rearrangement joins TRBV7-9 to TRBJ2-7, with 11 bases fitting TRBD1. The V gene end was trimmed by 8 bases and the J gene end by 3 bases; junction bases not matched to a gene: 3. This CDR3 is built from 13 residues. CDR1 and CDR2 from the germline V gene are SEHNR and FQNEAQ (reference sequence). The CDR3 bases are TGTGCCAGCTTGGGACAGGGGGTCTACGAGCAGTACTTC. This encodes CASLGQGVYEQYF.

This clonotype counts as medium-sized (0.01 to 0.1%). The chain is built from TRBV24-1 and TRBJ2-3, with 7 bases matching TRBD2. Losses at the gene ends were 10 bases for V and 2 bases for J; bases not matched to a gene: 23. Germline V lookup: CDR1 KGHDR, CDR2 SFDVKD. The CDR3 is 19 amino acids. The CDR3 DNA reads TGTGCCACTCGGGGACCTTCCATGGGGCGGGAGACTCCCACAGATACGCAGTATTTT. This translates into CATRGPSMGRETPTDTQYF.

This clonotype was seen at least ten times. The gene calls are TRBV19 and TRBJ2-3, with 12 bases matching TRBD2. CDR1 and CDR2 from the germline V gene are LNHDA and SQIVND (reference sequence). This CDR3 region has 16 residues. V shed 5 bases and J 5 bases; nucleotides not matched to a gene: 8. CDR3 coding DNA: TGTGCCAGTAGTCCCGAGGGACTAGCGGGTATAGATACGCAGTATTTT. Protein: CASSPEGLAGIDTQYF.

The CDR3 DNA sequence: TGTGCCACCAGCGAGTTTCCCCCGGGGTATAGCAATCAGCCCCAGCATTTT. The encoded protein is CATSEFPPGYSNQPQHF. This chain uses TRBV15 with TRBJ1-5; D is undetermined. Germline V CDR1 and CDR2: LNHNV, YYDKDF (reference sequence). There are 17 residues in the CDR3. The V end lost 5 bases, the J end lost 0 bases, and 17 bases lay between the germline ends.

This clonotype was found many times. V gene TRBV27 combines with J gene TRBJ2-7; TRBD1 aligns across 9 bases. The germline V gene encodes CDR1 MNHEY and CDR2 SMNVEV (reference sequence). This CDR3 region has 16 residues. Trimming removed 3 bases from V and 3 bases from J; junction bases left unmatched: 9. The CDR3 sequence is CASSLQSGQGLYEQYF. CDR3 in DNA: TGTGCCAGCAGTTTGCAATCGGGACAGGGTCTCTACGAGCAGTACTTC.

This clonotype was seen ten or more times. This chain uses TRBV5-1 with TRBJ2-4; no reliable D call. This CDR3 is 17 amino acids long. The V and J ends lost 2 bases and 0 bases respectively, with 15 bases between them. Germline V gene data show CDR1 as SGHRS and CDR2 as YFSETQ. The CDR3 sequence: CASSLNPTRLAKNIQYF. CDR3 bases: TGCGCCAGCAGCTTAAACCCAACCAGACTAGCCAAAAACATTCAGTACTTC.

In its sample, this clonotype was seen many times. This chain connects TRBV2 to TRBJ2-2; D is uncertain. CDR1 and CDR2 from the germline V gene are SNHLY and FYNNEI. Trimming cost V 3 bases and J 0 bases, with 8 bases left between them. The CDR3 extends over 15 amino acids. The CDR3 nucleotides are TGTGCCAGCAGTGAGTACAGACCGAACACCGGGGAGCTGTTTTTT. Protein sequence: CASSEYRPNTGELFF.

The chain is built from TRBV7-9 and TRBJ1-2; 9 positions agree with TRBD1. J lost 8 bases, V lost 6 bases, and 10 bases had no gene match. The CDR3 covers 14 residues. Germline CDR1 SEHNR, CDR2 FQNEAQ (reference sequence). The CDR3 here is CASRLSGTGPGYTF. The CDR3 nucleotides are TGTGCCAGCAGGCTCTCCGGGACAGGGCCCGGCTACACCTTC.

This chain links TRBV29-1 with TRBJ2-2; D call uncertain. Germline V gene lookup returns CDR1 SQVTM and CDR2 ANQGSEA. Trimming cost V 6 bases and J 0 bases, with 8 bases left between them. CDR3 length equals 13 residues. The CDR3 DNA sequence: TGCAGCGTAGGAGTTTCGAACACCGGGGAGCTGTTTTTT. It specifies CSVGVSNTGELFF.

By its share, this clonotype is medium-sized (0.01 to 0.1%). The V gene is TRBV12-3 or TRBV12-4, the J gene TRBJ2-7, with D unclear. This CDR3 comprises 13 residues. V lost 3 bases to trimming and J lost 2 bases, with 8 bases between them. The CDR3 DNA reads TGTGCCAGCAGTTTTGGTAGGGCCTACGAGCAGTACTTC. It specifies CASSFGRAYEQYF.

In its sample, this clonotype is medium-sized (0.01 to 0.1%). V usage is TRBV11-2 and J usage is TRBJ2-5; D possibly corresponds to TRBD2 (6 bases). The germline V and J ends were trimmed by 5 bases and 1 base, with 17 bases remaining between them. The germline CDR1 and CDR2 sequences are SGHAT and FQNNGV. The CDR3 is made up of 16 amino acids. CDR3 protein: CASSPGLLMSQETQYF. Here the CDR3 DNA reads TGTGCCAGCAGCCCGGGACTGCTAATGTCCCAAGAGACCCAGTACTTC. The variable domain in full, with the rest retrieved from reference TRBV11-2 and TRBJ2-5, is EAGVAQSPRYKIIEKRQSVAFWCNPISGHATLYWYQQILGQGPKLLIQFQNNGVVDDSQLPKDRFSAERLKGVDSTLKIQPAKLEDSAVYLCASSPGLLMSQETQYFGPGTRLLVL.

In this sample, this clonotype turned up many times. The chain combines TRBV20-1 with TRBJ2-5; 7 positions agree with TRBD2. J lost 4 bases, V lost 5 bases, and 1 base had no gene match. Germline V gene sequence: CDR1 DFQATT, CDR2 SNEGSKA (reference sequence). The CDR3 has 11 residues. The CDR3 here is CSAWGGETQYF. For the CDR3, the DNA is TGCAGTGCTTGGGGGGGAGAGACCCAGTACTTC.

This clonotype has a count of ten or more. The chain is built from TRBV6-5 and TRBJ2-2; D possibly matches TRBD1 or TRBD2 (5 bases each). In germline, CDR1 is MNHEY, CDR2 SVGAGI. Trimming removed 6 bases at V and 0 bases at J, with 8 bases between. There are 14 residues in the CDR3. The CDR3 sequence is CASRGRANTGELFF. The CDR3, as DNA: TGTGCCAGCAGGGGACGGGCGAACACCGGGGAGCTGTTTTTT.